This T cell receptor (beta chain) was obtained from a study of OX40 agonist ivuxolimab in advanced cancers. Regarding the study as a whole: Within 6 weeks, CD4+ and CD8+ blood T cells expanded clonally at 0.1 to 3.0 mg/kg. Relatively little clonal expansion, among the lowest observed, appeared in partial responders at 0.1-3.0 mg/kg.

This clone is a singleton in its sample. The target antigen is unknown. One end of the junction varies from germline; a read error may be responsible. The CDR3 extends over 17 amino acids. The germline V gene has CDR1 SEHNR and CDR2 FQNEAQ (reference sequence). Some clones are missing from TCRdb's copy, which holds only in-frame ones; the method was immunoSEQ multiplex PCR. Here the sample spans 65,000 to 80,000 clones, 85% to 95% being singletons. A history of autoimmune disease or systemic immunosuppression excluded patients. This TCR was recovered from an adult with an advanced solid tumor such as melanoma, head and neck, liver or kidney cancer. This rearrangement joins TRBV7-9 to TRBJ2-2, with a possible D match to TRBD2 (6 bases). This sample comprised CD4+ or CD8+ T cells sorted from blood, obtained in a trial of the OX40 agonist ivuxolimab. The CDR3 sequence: CASSLVKGLAVYGALFF. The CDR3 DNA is TGTGCCAGCAGCTTAGTCAAGGGACTCGCAGTTTACGGGGCGCTGTTTTTC.